The 26 T cell receptor beta chains presented below share a single source sample, sequenced in a study of early T cells in non-severe SARS-CoV-2 infection. TCRdb independently ran MiXCR on the 5' RACE reads; one entry per CDR3 protein. The table includes about 110,000 distinct CDR3 sequences, 10% to 15% detected once. Sequences were derived from whole blood, sampled at baseline. The receptors were gathered from an adult who was a healthcare worker with PCR-confirmed SARS-CoV-2 infection or an uninfected control (not recorded which).

For the CDR3, the DNA is TGCAGTGCTTACTATCAGGGGAGAACTGAAGCTTTCTTT. It specifies CSAYYQGRTEAFF. The chain couples TRBV20-1 to TRBJ1-1; a weak D match, TRBD1 (6 bases). V dropped 5 bases and J dropped 5 bases, with 15 bases sitting between them. Germline lookup yields CDR1 DFQATT and CDR2 SNEGSKA (reference sequence). The CDR3 length is 13 residues.

V gene TRBV20-1 combines with J gene TRBJ2-1, with a weak D call TRBD1 (6 bases). The V gene lost 7 bases and the J gene lost 9 bases, with 16 bases spanning the gap. CDR3 length equals 12 residues. CDR1 is DFQATT, CDR2 SNEGSKA, per germline (reference sequence). Here the CDR3 reads CSVAFWGREQFF. CDR3 nucleotide sequence: TGCAGTGTCGCCTTCTGGGGGCGTGAGCAGTTCTTC.

This clonotype was observed a few times. The V and J genes are TRBV5-1 and TRBJ1-3, with 9 bases matching TRBD1. V lost 4 bases, J lost 2 bases, and 10 bases stayed unmatched. Germline V lookup: CDR1 SGHRS, CDR2 YFSETQ. The CDR3 is 17 residues long. The CDR3 region is CASSMGQGEMPGNTIYF. CDR3 coding DNA: TGCGCCAGCAGCATGGGACAGGGAGAGATGCCTGGAAACACCATATATTTT. Full variable domain (outside the CDR3, taken from reference TRBV5-1 and TRBJ1-3): KAGVTQTPRYLIKTRGQQVTLSCSPISGHRSVSWYQQTPGQGLQFLFEYFSETQRNKGNFPGRFSGRQFSNSRSEMNVSTLELGDSALYLCASSMGQGEMPGNTIYFGEGSWLTVV.

The chain uses TRBV6-5 and TRBJ1-1, with TRBD1 identical over 10 bases. The CDR3 is 12 residues long. CDR1 is MNHEY and CDR2 is SVGAGI in the germline V gene. Unmatched junction bases numbered 10, after V lost 7 bases and J lost 14 bases. CDR3 loop: CASKDRGHGEFF. CDR3 DNA sequence: TGTGCCAGCAAAGACAGGGGGCACGGGGAGTTCTTT.

This clonotype was observed a handful of times. The chain couples TRBV7-3 to TRBJ2-1; 7 positions match TRBD2. This CDR3 is 16 amino acids long. Germline values: CDR1 SGHTA, CDR2 FQGTGA. V gave up 9 bases and J gave up 0 bases; unmatched junction bases: 11. CDR3 region: CASAKRESSSYNEQFF. CDR3 in DNA: TGTGCCAGTGCCAAGCGGGAATCTTCCTCCTACAATGAGCAGTTCTTC.

As regards this clonotype: A read error may account for a junction end that differs from germline. This chain connects TRBV30 to TRBJ2-1; D is perhaps TRBD1 or TRBD2 (5 bases each). The CDR3 loop spans 11 amino acids. Germline V lookup: CDR1 GTSNPN, CDR2 SVGIG (reference sequence). The CDR3 DNA is TGTGCCTGGTCCTTCGGGGCCCAAGGGGAATTC. Translated: CAWSFGAQGEF.

This clonotype has ten or more counts. The chain couples TRBV5-1 to TRBJ1-2; 8 nucleotides align to TRBD1. The CDR3 spans 14 residues. CDR1 is SGHRS, CDR2 YFSETQ, per germline. After removal of 2 bases from V and 4 bases from J, the junction contained 4 bases not matched to a gene. CDR3 DNA: TGCGCCAGCAGCTTCGGACAGGGAGGCTATGGCTACACCTTC. Translation gives CASSFGQGGYGYTF. Filled out from reference TRBV5-1 and TRBJ1-2, the complete variable domain reads KAGVTQTPRYLIKTRGQQVTLSCSPISGHRSVSWYQQTPGQGLQFLFEYFSETQRNKGNFPGRFSGRQFSNSRSEMNVSTLELGDSALYLCASSFGQGGYGYTFGSGTRLTVV.

This clonotype was observed a handful of times. This chain links TRBV29-1 with TRBJ1-1, with D perhaps TRBD1 (5 bases). The germline V and J ends were trimmed by 7 bases and 4 bases, with 13 bases remaining between them. The CDR3 spans 12 residues. Germline loops: CDR1 SQVTM, CDR2 ANQGSEA. CDR3 amino acids: CSAQASGTEAFF. In DNA form, the CDR3 reads TGCAGCGCACAGGCCTCAGGCACTGAAGCTTTCTTT.

In its sample, this clonotype was seen a few times. The J gene is TRBJ2-3, the V gene TRBV4-2; TRBD2 matches 7 bases. This CDR3 has 15 amino acids. CDR1 LGHNA and CDR2 YNFKEQ come from the germline V gene. The ends lost 4 bases at V and 5 bases at J; junction bases unmatched: 9. CDR3 amino acids: CASSRAGGSEDTQYF. CDR3 coding DNA: TGTGCCAGCAGCCGCGCGGGCGGGAGTGAAGATACGCAGTATTTT.

In this sample, this clonotype turned up many times. The chain joins TRBV29-1 to TRBJ2-4, with D perhaps TRBD1 (6 bases). The CDR3 runs 12 residues. Germline V gene sequence: CDR1 SQVTM, CDR2 ANQGSEA. Trimming shortened V by 4 bases and J by 7 bases, and 11 bases separated the two germline ends. The CDR3 DNA is TGCAGCGTTGGGGGGCTGGAGAACATTCAGTACTTC. Translating it yields CSVGGLENIQYF.

This chain joins TRBV12-3 or TRBV12-4 and TRBJ2-1; 7 bases align to TRBD1. V gave up 4 bases and J gave up 3 bases; unmatched junction bases: 3. CDR3 length equals 14 residues. The chain's CDR3 is CASSWDRGYNEQFF. CDR3 coding DNA: TGTGCCAGCAGTTGGGACAGAGGCTACAATGAGCAGTTCTTC.

The chain carries TRBV7-2 and TRBJ2-2; unclear D gene. The V gene lost 1 base and the J gene lost 2 bases, with 8 bases spanning the gap. Germline-derived CDR1 and CDR2 are SGHTA and FQGNSA. CDR3 size: 15 residues. CDR3 sequence reads: CASSLGDFNTGELFF. The CDR3 coding sequence is TGTGCCAGCAGCTTAGGAGACTTTAACACCGGGGAGCTGTTTTTT.

This chain joins TRBV10-2 and TRBJ1-2, with TRBD1 matching over 10 bases. This CDR3 contains 14 residues. V dropped 6 bases and J dropped 7; count of bases not matched to a gene: 8. Per the germline V gene, CDR1 is WSHSY and CDR2 is SAAADI. CDR3 in DNA: TGCGCCAGCAGGTACACCGGGACAGGGGCTGGCTACACCTTC. It yields the protein CASRYTGTGAGYTF.

The chain recombines TRBV7-2 with TRBJ1-2; 9 nucleotides match TRBD1. V lost 5 bases, J lost 7 bases, and 8 bases stayed unmatched. Germline V CDR1 and CDR2: SGHTA, FQGNSA. The CDR3 is 14 amino acids. The CDR3 DNA sequence: TGTGCCAGCAGCCGGGACAGGGAAGCGTCTGGCTACACCTTC. It yields the protein CASSRDREASGYTF.

This clonotype was counted between two and nine times. This chain uses TRBV18 with TRBJ1-1; D is uncertain. Trimming shortened V by 2 bases and J by 6 bases, and 4 bases separated the two germline ends. The CDR3 has 11 amino acids. From germline, CDR1 is KGHSH and CDR2 LQKENI. The DNA of the CDR3 is TGTGCCAGCTCACCAGCCTCTGAAGCTTTCTTT. This encodes CASSPASEAFF. Combining the CDR3 with reference TRBV18 and TRBJ1-1 gives the whole variable domain NAGVMQNPRHLVRRRGQEARLRCSPMKGHSHVYWYRQLPEEGLKFMVYLQKENIIDESGMPKERFSAEFPKEGPSILRIQQVVRGDSAAYFCASSPASEAFFGQGTRLTVV.

This clonotype was detected a few times. The rearrangement joins TRBV27 to TRBJ2-5; 8 bases line up with TRBD1. The CDR3 is 19 amino acids. CDR1 and CDR2 from the germline V gene are MNHEY and SMNVEV (reference sequence). The V and J ends lost 0 bases and 4 bases, in that order; junction bases with no gene match: 16. CDR3 DNA sequence: TGTGCCAGCAGTTTATCGGTGCAGGGGGCGCCGAAGGGTAGAGAGACCCAGTACTTC. As protein: CASSLSVQGAPKGRETQYF.

There are a few counts of this clonotype. The V gene is TRBV19, the J gene TRBJ2-2, with 9 bases lining up with TRBD1. Germline loops: CDR1 LNHDA, CDR2 SQIVND (reference sequence). J gave up 4 bases and V 4 bases, and 7 bases lay outside the gene matches. The CDR3 loop spans 16 amino acids. Here the CDR3 DNA reads TGTGCCAGTAGTAACCCGGGACAGGGCCCCACCGGGGAGCTGTTTTTT. Its translation: CASSNPGQGPTGELFF.

This clonotype occurred a few times. This rearrangement joins TRBV7-3 to TRBJ2-1; no reliable D call. The CDR3 has 13 residues. CDR1 SGHTA and CDR2 FQGTGA come from the germline V gene. Trimming cost V 3 bases and J 8 bases, with 11 bases left between them. The CDR3 region is CASSLRTPYEQFF. The CDR3, as DNA: TGTGCCAGCAGCTTGAGGACCCCCTATGAGCAGTTCTTC.

J is TRBJ2-3 and V is TRBV7-9; D remains ambiguous. Per the germline V gene, CDR1 is SEHNR and CDR2 is FQNEAQ (reference sequence). The V and J ends lost 4 bases and 6 bases respectively, with 8 bases between them. This CDR3 contains 12 residues. The DNA for the CDR3 is TGTGCCAGCAGCTCCCCATGGGATACGCAGTATTTT. It is translated as CASSSPWDTQYF.

V usage is TRBV5-1 and J usage is TRBJ1-1; D possibly corresponds to TRBD1 (6 bases). Germline V CDR1 and CDR2: SGHRS, YFSETQ. This CDR3 contains 15 residues. Trimming took off 2 bases at V and 1 base at J, with 12 bases between the two ends. The CDR3 here is CASSLQGRGNTEAFF. Written as DNA, the CDR3 is TGCGCCAGCAGCTTACAGGGCCGGGGGAACACTGAAGCTTTCTTT.

The V call is TRBV3-1, the J call TRBJ2-7; a weak D match, TRBD2 (5 bases). Germline V CDR1 and CDR2: LGHDT, YNNKEL (reference sequence). The V end lost 4 bases, the J end lost 2 bases, and 12 bases lay between the germline ends. The CDR3 spans 14 residues. The CDR3 sequence is CASSLKDWTYEQYF. The CDR3 coding sequence is TGTGCCAGCAGCCTCAAGGACTGGACCTACGAGCAGTACTTC.

Note on this clonotype: At one end, the junction sequence differs from germline, possibly due to a read error. V and J are TRBV27 and TRBJ1-2; D uncertain. This CDR3 is built from 13 residues. Germline V gene lookup returns CDR1 MNHEY and CDR2 SMNVEV (reference sequence). In DNA form, the CDR3 reads TGTGCCAGCAGTTTCACGGGGAACTATGGCTGCACCTTC. The encoded protein is CASSFTGNYGCTF.

This clonotype occurred many times. This chain connects TRBV5-1 to TRBJ1-1, with 9 bases matching TRBD1. J was trimmed by 4 bases and V by 3 bases; bases with no gene match: 7. In germline, CDR1 is SGHRS, CDR2 YFSETQ. This CDR3 contains 15 residues. The CDR3 bases are TGCGCCAGCAGCTCCCGACAGGGGGTTAGCACTGAAGCTTTCTTT. Translation gives CASSSRQGVSTEAFF.

V is TRBV7-9 and J is TRBJ2-1; 8 nucleotides align to TRBD2. The CDR3 extends over 19 amino acids. V was clipped by 2 bases and J by 0 bases; unmatched bases: 12. CDR1 and CDR2 from the germline V gene are SEHNR and FQNEAQ (reference sequence). The CDR3 region has the DNA TGTGCCAGCAGCTTAAGTTACAGCGGGGGCGACAGCTCCTACAATGAGCAGTTCTTC. Encoded protein: CASSLSYSGGDSSYNEQFF.

The rearrangement links TRBV29-1 to TRBJ2-7, with 10 bases fitting TRBD1. CDR1 is SQVTM and CDR2 is ANQGSEA in the germline V gene. The CDR3 loop spans 13 amino acids. V lost 4 bases, J lost 5 bases, and 5 bases stayed unmatched. The CDR3 reads CSVGWGQGNEQYF. CDR3 bases: TGCAGCGTTGGTTGGGGACAGGGGAACGAGCAGTACTTC.

This clonotype was observed at least ten times. This rearrangement joins TRBV2 to TRBJ2-7; 10 nucleotides line up with TRBD1. This CDR3 is 15 amino acids long. CDR1 is SNHLY and CDR2 is FYNNEI in the germline V gene. The J segment lost 7 bases and the V segment lost 0 bases, leaving 6 bases of the junction unmatched. The CDR3 DNA follows: TGTGCCAGCAGTGAAGCGCGGGGGACAGGGGTTGAGCAGTACTTC. This encodes CASSEARGTGVEQYF.